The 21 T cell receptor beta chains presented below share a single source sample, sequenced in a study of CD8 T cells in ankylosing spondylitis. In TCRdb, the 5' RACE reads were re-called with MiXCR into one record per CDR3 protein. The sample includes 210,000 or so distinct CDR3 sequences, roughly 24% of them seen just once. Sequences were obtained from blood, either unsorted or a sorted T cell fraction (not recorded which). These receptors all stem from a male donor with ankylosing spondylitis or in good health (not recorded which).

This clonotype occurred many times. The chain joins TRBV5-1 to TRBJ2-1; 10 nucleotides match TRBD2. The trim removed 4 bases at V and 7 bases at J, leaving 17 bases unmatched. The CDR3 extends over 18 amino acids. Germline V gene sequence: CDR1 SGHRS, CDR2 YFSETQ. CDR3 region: CASSGEGTSALPGNEQFF. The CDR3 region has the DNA TGCGCCAGCAGCGGGGAAGGGACTAGCGCCTTACCGGGGAATGAGCAGTTCTTC.

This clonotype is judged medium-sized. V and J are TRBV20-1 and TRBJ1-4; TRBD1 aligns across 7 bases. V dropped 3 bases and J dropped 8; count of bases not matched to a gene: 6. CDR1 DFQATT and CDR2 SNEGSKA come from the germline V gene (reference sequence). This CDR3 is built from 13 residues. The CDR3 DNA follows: TGCAGTGCTAGTACAGGGGTGGGGGAAAAACTGTTTTTT. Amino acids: CSASTGVGEKLFF.

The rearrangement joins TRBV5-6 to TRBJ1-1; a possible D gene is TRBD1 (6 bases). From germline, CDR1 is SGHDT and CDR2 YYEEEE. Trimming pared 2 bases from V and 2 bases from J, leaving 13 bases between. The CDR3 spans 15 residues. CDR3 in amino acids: CASSFTGNGNTEAFF. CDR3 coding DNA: TGTGCCAGCAGCTTTACAGGGAACGGCAACACTGAAGCTTTCTTT.

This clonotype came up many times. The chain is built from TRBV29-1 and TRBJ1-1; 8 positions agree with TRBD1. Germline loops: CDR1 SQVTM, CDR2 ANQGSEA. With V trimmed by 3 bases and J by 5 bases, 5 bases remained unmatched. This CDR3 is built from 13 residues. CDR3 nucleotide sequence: TGCAGCGTTGAGGCAGGGGGCTGGACTGAAGCTTTCTTT. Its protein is CSVEAGGWTEAFF.

The CDR3 sequence is CASSFGWGGTTNEQFF. CDR3 nucleotides: TGTGCCAGCAGCTTCGGGTGGGGGGGGACAACCAATGAGCAGTTCTTC. This chain links TRBV7-8 with TRBJ2-1; D is perhaps TRBD2 (7 bases). Trimming pared 3 bases from V and 6 bases from J, leaving 18 bases between. This CDR3 comprises 16 residues. The V gene's germline CDR1 is SGHVS and CDR2 FQNEAQ.

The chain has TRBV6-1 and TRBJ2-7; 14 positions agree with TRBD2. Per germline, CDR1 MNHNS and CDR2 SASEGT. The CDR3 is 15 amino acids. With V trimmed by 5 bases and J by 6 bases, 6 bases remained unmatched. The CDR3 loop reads CASSTLGTSGSEQYF. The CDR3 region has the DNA TGTGCCAGCAGTACGCTGGGGACTAGCGGGAGCGAGCAGTACTTC.

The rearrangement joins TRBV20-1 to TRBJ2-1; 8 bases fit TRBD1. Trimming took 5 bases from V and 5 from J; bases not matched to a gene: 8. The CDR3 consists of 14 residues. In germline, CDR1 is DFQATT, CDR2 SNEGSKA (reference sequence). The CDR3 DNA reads TGCAGTGCTTCCCCCGGGACAGGTCACAATGAGCAGTTCTTC. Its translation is CSASPGTGHNEQFF.

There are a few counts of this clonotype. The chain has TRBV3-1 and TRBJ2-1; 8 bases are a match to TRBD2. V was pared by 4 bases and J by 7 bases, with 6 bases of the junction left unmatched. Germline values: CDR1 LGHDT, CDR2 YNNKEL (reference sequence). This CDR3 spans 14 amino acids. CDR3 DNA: TGTGCCAGCAGCCGGGCGGGAGGCGGGAATGAGCAGTTCTTC. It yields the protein CASSRAGGGNEQFF.

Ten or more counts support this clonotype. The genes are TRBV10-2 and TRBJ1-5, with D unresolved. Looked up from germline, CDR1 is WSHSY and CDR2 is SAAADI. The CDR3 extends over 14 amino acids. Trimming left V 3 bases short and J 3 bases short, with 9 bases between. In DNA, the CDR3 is TGCGCCAGCAGTGACTCCCCGGCCAATCAGCCCCAGCATTTT. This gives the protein CASSDSPANQPQHF.

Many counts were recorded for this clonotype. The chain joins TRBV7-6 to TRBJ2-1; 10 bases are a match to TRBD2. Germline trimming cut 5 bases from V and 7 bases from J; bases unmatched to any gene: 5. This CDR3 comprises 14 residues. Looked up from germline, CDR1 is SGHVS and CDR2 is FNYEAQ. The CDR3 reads CASSGTSGTNEQFF. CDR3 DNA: TGTGCCAGCAGCGGTACTAGCGGGACAAATGAGCAGTTCTTC.

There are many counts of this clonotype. In DNA, the CDR3 is TGTGCCAGCAGCCCTAGCGCGTGGGGCGACGAGCAGTACTTC. It yields the protein CASSPSAWGDEQYF. The V and J genes are TRBV7-6 and TRBJ2-7, with D perhaps TRBD2 (6 bases). Trimming took 5 bases from V and 5 from J, leaving 16 bases between them. The germline gives CDR1 SGHVS, CDR2 FNYEAQ. This CDR3 has 14 amino acids.

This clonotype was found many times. The CDR3 is CSAPLPAGELFF. Written as DNA, the CDR3 is TGCAGTGCTCCGCTCCCCGCAGGGGAGCTGTTTTTT. The rearrangement joins TRBV20-1 to TRBJ2-2, with D unclear. Trimming stripped 5 bases from V and 8 bases from J, with 12 bases between. Germline values: CDR1 DFQATT, CDR2 SNEGSKA (reference sequence). CDR3 length: 12 residues.

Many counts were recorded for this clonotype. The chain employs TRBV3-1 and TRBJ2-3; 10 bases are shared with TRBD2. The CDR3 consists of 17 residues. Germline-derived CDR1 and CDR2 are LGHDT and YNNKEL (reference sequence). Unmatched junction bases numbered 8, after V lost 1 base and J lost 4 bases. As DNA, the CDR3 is TGTGCCAGCAGCCAAGGAGCTCCTAGCGGGAGCGCAGATACGCAGTATTTT. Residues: CASSQGAPSGSADTQYF.

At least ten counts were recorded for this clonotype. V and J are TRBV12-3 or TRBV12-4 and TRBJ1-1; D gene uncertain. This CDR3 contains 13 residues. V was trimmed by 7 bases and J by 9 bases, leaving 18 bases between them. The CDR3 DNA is TGTGCCAGCACCTCCCACACGGGGTTCAAAGCTTTCTTT. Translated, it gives CASTSHTGFKAFF.

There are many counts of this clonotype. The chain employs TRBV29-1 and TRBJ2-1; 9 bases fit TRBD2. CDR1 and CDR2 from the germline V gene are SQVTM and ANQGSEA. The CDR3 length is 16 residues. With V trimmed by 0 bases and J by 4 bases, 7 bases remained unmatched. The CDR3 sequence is CSVEDGTSGSYNEQFF. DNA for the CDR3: TGCAGCGTTGAAGATGGCACTAGCGGGTCTTACAATGAGCAGTTCTTC.

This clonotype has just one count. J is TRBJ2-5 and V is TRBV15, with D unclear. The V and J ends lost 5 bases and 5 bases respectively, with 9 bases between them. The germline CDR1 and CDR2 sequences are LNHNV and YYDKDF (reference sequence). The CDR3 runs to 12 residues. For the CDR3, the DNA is TGTGCCACCAGCGCTATATGGGAGACCCAGTACTTC. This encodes CATSAIWETQYF.

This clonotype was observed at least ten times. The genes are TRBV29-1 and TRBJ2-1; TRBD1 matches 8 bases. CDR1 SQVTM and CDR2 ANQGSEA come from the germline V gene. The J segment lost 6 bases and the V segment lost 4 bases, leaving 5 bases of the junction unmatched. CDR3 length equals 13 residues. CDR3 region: CSVGTDRGNEQFF. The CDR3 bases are TGCAGCGTTGGAACTGACAGGGGCAATGAGCAGTTCTTC.

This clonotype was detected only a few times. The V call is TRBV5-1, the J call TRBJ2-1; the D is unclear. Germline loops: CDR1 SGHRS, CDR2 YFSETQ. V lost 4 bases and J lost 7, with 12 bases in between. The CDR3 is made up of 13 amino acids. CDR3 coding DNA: TGCGCCAGCAGCCTCTCGACTGAGAATGAGCAGTTCTTC. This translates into CASSLSTENEQFF. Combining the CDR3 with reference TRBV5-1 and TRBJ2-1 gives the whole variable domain KAGVTQTPRYLIKTRGQQVTLSCSPISGHRSVSWYQQTPGQGLQFLFEYFSETQRNKGNFPGRFSGRQFSNSRSEMNVSTLELGDSALYLCASSLSTENEQFFGPGTRLTVL.

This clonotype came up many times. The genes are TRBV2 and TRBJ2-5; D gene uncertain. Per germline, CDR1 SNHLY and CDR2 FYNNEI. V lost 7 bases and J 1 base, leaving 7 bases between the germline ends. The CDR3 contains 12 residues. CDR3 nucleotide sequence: TGTGCCAGCAAAACTATCCAAGAGACCCAGTACTTC. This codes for CASKTIQETQYF. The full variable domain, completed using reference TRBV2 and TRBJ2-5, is EPEVTQTPSHQVTQMGQEVILRCVPISNHLYFYWYRQILGQKVEFLVSFYNNEISEKSEIFDDQFSVERPDGSNFTLKIRSTKLEDSAMYFCASKTIQETQYFGPGTRLLVL.

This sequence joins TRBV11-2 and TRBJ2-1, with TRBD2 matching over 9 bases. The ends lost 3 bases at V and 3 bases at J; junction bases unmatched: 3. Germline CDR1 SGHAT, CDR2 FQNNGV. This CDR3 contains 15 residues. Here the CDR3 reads CASSLTSGGYNEQFF. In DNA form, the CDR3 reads TGTGCCAGCAGCTTGACTAGCGGAGGCTACAATGAGCAGTTCTTC.

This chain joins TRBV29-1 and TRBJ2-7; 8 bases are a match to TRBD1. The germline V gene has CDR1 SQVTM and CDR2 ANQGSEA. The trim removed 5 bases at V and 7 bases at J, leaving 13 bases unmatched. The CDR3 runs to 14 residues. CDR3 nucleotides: TGCAGCGTTCGCGAGGGTTCAGGGGGCGGTGAGCAGTACTTC. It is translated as CSVREGSGGGEQYF.